The next 5 T cell receptor beta chains were all read from a single sample in a study of blood T cells in healthy people across ages. With a J-beta primer mix and a sample-barcoded 5' primer, a second PCR ran 7 to 11 cycles. MiXCR was run by TCRdb on the 5' RACE reads, yielding one entry per CDR3 protein. The sample has 650,000 or so distinct CDR3 sequences; roughly half are singletons. The sequenced material came from blood. The receptors originated from an elderly woman in good health.

The sample holds many counts of this clonotype. J is TRBJ2-5 and V is TRBV29-1; D gene uncertain. The ends were cut back, 4 bases at V and 2 bases at J, with 8 bases in the middle. CDR1 SQVTM and CDR2 ANQGSEA come from the germline V gene. The CDR3 is 12 residues long. CDR3 loop: CSVVQRQETQYF. CDR3 nucleotides: TGCAGCGTTGTCCAGAGGCAAGAGACCCAGTACTTC.

This clonotype was observed many times. This chain joins TRBV7-9 and TRBJ2-5; 7 nucleotides match TRBD1. V was pared by 5 bases and J by 2 bases, with 8 bases of the junction left unmatched. The CDR3 is made up of 15 amino acids. Germline V CDR1 and CDR2: SEHNR, FQNEAQ (reference sequence). In nucleotides, the CDR3 is TGTGCCAGCAGCCCCGTTGGGACAGCTCAAGAGACCCAGTACTTC. Protein product: CASSPVGTAQETQYF.

The chain combines TRBV2 with TRBJ2-6; D unresolved. The CDR3 consists of 15 residues. Germline V lookup: CDR1 SNHLY, CDR2 FYNNEI. The germline V and J ends were trimmed by 6 bases and 0 bases, with 9 bases remaining between them. The CDR3 loop is CASRVRRSGANVLTF. The CDR3 DNA is TGTGCCAGCAGGGTACGCCGCTCTGGGGCCAACGTCCTGACTTTC.

The rearrangement links TRBV19 to TRBJ2-3, with D possibly being TRBD1 or TRBD2 (5 bases each). This CDR3 contains 14 residues. V shed 6 bases and J shed 6 bases, with 16 bases lying between them. The V gene's germline CDR1 is LNHDA and CDR2 SQIVND (reference sequence). The CDR3 DNA sequence: TGTGCCAGTAGCAGAGGGTGGGGCCGCGATACGCAGTATTTT. Translated: CASSRGWGRDTQYF.

For this clonotype: A much more abundant neighbour one base away suggests this may be a read error. CDR3 protein: CASGQDLVRTDTQYF. Written as DNA, the CDR3 is TGTGCCAGCGGCCAAGATCTTGTCCGCACAGATACGCAGTATTTT. The chain couples TRBV14 to TRBJ2-3; D unclear. The CDR3 has 15 amino acids. The germline CDR1 and CDR2 sequences are SGHDN and FVKESK.